This TCR beta chain was observed in a study of blood T cell repertoires in COVID-19. Data came from immunoSEQ multiplex PCR; TCRdb stores just in-frame clones and leaves some out. This sample has a few hundred thousand clones; 82% occur once, and the top ten carry 4.5% to 5.5%. The V end was cut by 2 bases, the J end by 2 bases, with 5 bases between. Germline assignment: CDR1 LGHNA and CDR2 YNFKEQ. The CDR3 runs to 13 residues. The sample comprised peripheral blood. The sequence was obtained from a woman in her sixties or seventies with COVID-19, enrolled during active disease. The gene calls are TRBV4-2 and TRBJ2-3; D uncertain. CDR3 protein: CASSQLSTDTQYF. CDR3 coding DNA: TGTGCCAGCAGCCAACTATCCACAGATACGCAGTATTTT.